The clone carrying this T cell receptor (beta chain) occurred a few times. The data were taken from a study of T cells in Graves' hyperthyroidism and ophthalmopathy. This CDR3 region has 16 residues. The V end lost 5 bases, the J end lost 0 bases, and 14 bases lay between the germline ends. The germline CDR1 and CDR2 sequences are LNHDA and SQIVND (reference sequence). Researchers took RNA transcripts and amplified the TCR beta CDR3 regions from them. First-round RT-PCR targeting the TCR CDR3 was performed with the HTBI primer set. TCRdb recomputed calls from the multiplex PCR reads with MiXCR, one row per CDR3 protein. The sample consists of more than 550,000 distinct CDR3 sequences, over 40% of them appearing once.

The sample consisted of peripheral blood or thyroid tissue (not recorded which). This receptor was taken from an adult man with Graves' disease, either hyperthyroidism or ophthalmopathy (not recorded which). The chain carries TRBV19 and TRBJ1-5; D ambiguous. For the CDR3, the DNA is TGTGCCAGTAGTTTGTACGGAGAAGCTAGCAATCAGCCCCAGCATTTT. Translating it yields CASSLYGEASNQPQHF.